Listed below are T cell receptor beta chains from one sample, sequenced in a study of T cell responses to AZD1222 COVID-19 vaccine. This table comes from immunoSEQ multiplex PCR, and its TCRdb copy is limited to in-frame clones, with some not included. Here the sample spans tens of thousands of clones, 88% being singletons. The sequences come from peripheral blood, collected 28 days after the second AZD1222 dose. These receptors all come from an adult who received the AZD1222 COVID-19 vaccine. Both conserved end residues are part of each CDR3.

TRBV12-3/TRBV12-4	TRBJ1-1	CASSNTENTEAFF
TRBV6-1	TRBJ1-4	CASSERQGGEKLFF
TRBV6-5	TRBJ2-5	CASSYVDRARTQYF
TRBV7-8	TRBJ1-2	CASSFDSFYGYTF
TRBV4-3	TRBJ2-4	CASSQVGSPDIQYF
TRBV4-2	TRBJ2-2	CASSQGTGELFF
TRBV7-9	TRBJ1-2	CASSSKDRVDGYTF
TRBV27	TRBJ1-1	CASSLSQGTTEAFF
TRBV24-1	TRBJ1-1	CATSDLPIRVSATEAFF
TRBV18	TRBJ2-1	CASSPLAVSSYNEQFF
TRBV6-1	TRBJ1-6	CASSEYRTAYNSPLHF
TRBV7-2	TRBJ1-2	CASSLAPSWTGRGYTF
TRBV5-1	TRBJ1-3	CASSSGQGNRNTIYF
TRBV18	TRBJ2-2	CASSPSATQWTGELFF
TRBV7-9	TRBJ2-2	CASSLGLAATGELFF
TRBV4-1	TRBJ1-5	CASSLGTGGQPQHF
TRBV30	TRBJ2-5	CAWRLSHGYQETQYF
TRBV4-2	TRBJ1-6	CASSQDNSPLHF